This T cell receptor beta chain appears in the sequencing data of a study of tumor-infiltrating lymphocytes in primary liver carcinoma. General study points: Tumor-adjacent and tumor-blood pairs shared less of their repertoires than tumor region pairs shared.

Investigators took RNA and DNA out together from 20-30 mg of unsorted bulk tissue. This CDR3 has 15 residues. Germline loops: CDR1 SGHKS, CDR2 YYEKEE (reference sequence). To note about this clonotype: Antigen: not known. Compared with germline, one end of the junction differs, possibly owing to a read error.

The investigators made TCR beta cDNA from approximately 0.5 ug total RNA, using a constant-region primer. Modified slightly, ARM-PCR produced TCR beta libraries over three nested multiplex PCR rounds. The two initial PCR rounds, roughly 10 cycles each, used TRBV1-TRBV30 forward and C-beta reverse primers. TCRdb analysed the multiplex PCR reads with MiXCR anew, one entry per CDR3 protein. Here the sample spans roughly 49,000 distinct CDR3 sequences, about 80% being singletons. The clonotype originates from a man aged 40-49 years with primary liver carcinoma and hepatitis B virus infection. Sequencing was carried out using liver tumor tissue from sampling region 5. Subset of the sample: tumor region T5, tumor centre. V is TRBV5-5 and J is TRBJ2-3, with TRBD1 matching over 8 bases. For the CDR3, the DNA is TGTGCCAGGAGCTGGAACAGGGGGAGTTCAGGTACGCAGTATTTT. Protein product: CARSWNRGSSGTQYF.